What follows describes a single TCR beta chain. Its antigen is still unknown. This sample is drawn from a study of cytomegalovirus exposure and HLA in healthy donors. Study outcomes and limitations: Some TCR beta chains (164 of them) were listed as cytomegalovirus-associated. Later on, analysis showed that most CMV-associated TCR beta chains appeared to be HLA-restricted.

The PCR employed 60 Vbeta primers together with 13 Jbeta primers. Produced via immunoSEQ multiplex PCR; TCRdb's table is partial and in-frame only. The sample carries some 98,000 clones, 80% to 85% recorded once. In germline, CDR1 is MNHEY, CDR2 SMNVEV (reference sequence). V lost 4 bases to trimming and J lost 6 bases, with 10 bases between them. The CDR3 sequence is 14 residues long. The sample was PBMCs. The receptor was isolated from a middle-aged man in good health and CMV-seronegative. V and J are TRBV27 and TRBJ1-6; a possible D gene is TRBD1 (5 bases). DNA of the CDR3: TGTGCCAGCAGTTACAGGCTAGGTAATTCACCCCTCCACTTT. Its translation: CASSYRLGNSPLHF.